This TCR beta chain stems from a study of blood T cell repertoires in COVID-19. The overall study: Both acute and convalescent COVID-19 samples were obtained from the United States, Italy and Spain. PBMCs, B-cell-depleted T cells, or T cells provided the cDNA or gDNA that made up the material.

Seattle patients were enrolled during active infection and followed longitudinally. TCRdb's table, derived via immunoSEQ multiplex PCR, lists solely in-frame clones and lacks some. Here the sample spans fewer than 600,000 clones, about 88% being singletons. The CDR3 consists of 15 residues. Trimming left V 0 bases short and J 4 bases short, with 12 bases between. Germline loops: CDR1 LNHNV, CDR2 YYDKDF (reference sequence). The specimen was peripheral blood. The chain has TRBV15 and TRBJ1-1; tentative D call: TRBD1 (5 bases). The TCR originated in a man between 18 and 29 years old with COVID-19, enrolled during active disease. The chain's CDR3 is CATSRDGGAGTEAFF. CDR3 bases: TGTGCCACCAGCAGAGATGGGGGAGCGGGCACTGAAGCTTTCTTT.